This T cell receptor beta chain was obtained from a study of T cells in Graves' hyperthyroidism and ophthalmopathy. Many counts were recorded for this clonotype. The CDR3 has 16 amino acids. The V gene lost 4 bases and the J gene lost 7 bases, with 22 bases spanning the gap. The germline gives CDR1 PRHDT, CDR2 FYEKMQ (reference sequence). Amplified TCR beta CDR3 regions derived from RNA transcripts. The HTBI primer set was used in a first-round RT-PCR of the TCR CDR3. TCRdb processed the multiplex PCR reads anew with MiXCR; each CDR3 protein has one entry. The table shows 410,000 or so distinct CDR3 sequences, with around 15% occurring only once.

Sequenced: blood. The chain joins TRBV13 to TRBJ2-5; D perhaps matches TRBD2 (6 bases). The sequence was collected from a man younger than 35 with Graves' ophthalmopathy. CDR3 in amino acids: CASSSEVGQAGGTQYF. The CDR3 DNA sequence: TGTGCCAGCAGCTCCGAGGTTGGGCAGGCCGGGGGGACCCAGTACTTC.